This T cell receptor beta chain is from a study of T cell responses to AZD1222 COVID-19 vaccine. Sequencing used immunoSEQ multiplex PCR; TCRdb keeps in-frame clones, though not all of them. This table holds 140,000 to 150,000 clones, 90% to 95% found once. This clone was counted between two and nine times. The V gene's germline CDR1 is SGHTA and CDR2 FQGNSA. This CDR3 comprises 13 residues. The junction had 5 bases not matched to a gene; V was cut back by 4 bases and J by 7 bases. This chain joins TRBV7-2 and TRBJ2-7; TRBD2 aligns across 9 bases. This specimen consisted of peripheral blood, obtained on day 0 of AZD1222 vaccination. The clonotype comes from an adult in good health. The CDR3 sequence: CASSSSLAGEQYF. In DNA, the CDR3 is TGTGCCAGCAGCTCGAGCCTAGCGGGAGAGCAGTACTTC.